The rows below give T cell receptor beta chains drawn from one sample of a study of neurological immune-mediated disorders. One entry per CDR3 protein results from TCRdb running MiXCR on the 5' RACE reads. In the table there are approximately 24,000 distinct CDR3 sequences, roughly 12% of which are singletons. Material: PBMCs. The source of these receptors is a woman between 40 and 50 years old with HTLV-1-associated myelopathy (HAM/TSP). The CDR3 runs from the conserved cysteine through the conserved F or W. The order of the fields is J gene, clone size, D gene, V gene, CDR3 protein, CDR3 DNA. A D gene is named only where the DNA matches it firmly. Where a row states a size, it is once, few, many or the class of an expanded clone; other rows omit it.

j_call: TRBJ2-2; clone_size: many; d_call: TRBD2; v_call: TRBV7-8; cdr3_aa: CASSTNSPPLAGGVTGELFF; cdr3_nt: TGTGCCAGCAGCACTAATAGCCCCCCACTAGCGGGGGGGGTCACCGGGGAGCTGTTTTTT
j_call: TRBJ2-5; clone_size: -; d_call: -; v_call: TRBV5-1; cdr3_aa: CASSLEGYQETQYF; cdr3_nt: TGCGCCAGCAGCTTGGAAGGGTACCAAGAGACCCAGTACTTC
j_call: TRBJ2-1; clone_size: many; d_call: -; v_call: TRBV10-2; cdr3_aa: CASIKGGAYNEQFF; cdr3_nt: TGCGCCAGCATTAAGGGGGGGGCCTACAATGAGCAGTTCTTC
j_call: TRBJ2-7; clone_size: few; d_call: TRBD1; v_call: TRBV20-1; cdr3_aa: CSAGDRGEQYF; cdr3_nt: TGCAGTGCTGGGGACAGGGGCGAGCAGTACTTC
j_call: TRBJ2-3; clone_size: many; d_call: TRBD2; v_call: TRBV5-1; cdr3_aa: CASSLSGGANSVYTDTQYF; cdr3_nt: TGCGCCAGCAGCTTGAGCGGGGGGGCCAATAGTGTTTACACAGATACGCAGTATTTT
j_call: TRBJ1-6; clone_size: many; d_call: -; v_call: TRBV12-3/TRBV12-4; cdr3_aa: CASSLGVENSPLHF; cdr3_nt: TGTGCCAGCAGTTTAGGGGTCGAGAATTCACCCCTCCACTTT
j_call: TRBJ2-3; clone_size: -; d_call: -; v_call: TRBV10-2; cdr3_aa: CASSDGSLGTDTQYF; cdr3_nt: TGCGCCAGCAGTGACGGGAGTCTAGGCACAGATACGCAGTATTTT
j_call: TRBJ2-7; clone_size: many; d_call: TRBD1; v_call: TRBV5-5; cdr3_aa: CASSLAPGQNTYEQYF; cdr3_nt: TGTGCCAGCAGCTTGGCCCCGGGACAGAACACCTACGAGCAGTACTTC
j_call: TRBJ2-1; clone_size: once; d_call: -; v_call: TRBV5-1; cdr3_aa: CASSLATRYEQFF; cdr3_nt: TGCGCCAGCAGCTTAGCGACGCGGTATGAGCAGTTCTTC
j_call: TRBJ2-1; clone_size: many; d_call: TRBD2; v_call: TRBV5-1; cdr3_aa: CASSLWQRGSYNEQFF; cdr3_nt: TGCGCCAGCAGCTTGTGGCAGCGGGGTAGCTACAATGAGCAGTTCTTC
j_call: TRBJ2-3; clone_size: many; d_call: TRBD2; v_call: TRBV5-1; cdr3_aa: CASSLVSGGAETDTQYF; cdr3_nt: TGCGCCAGCAGCTTGGTTTCCGGGGGGGCCGAGACAGATACGCAGTATTTT
j_call: TRBJ1-4; clone_size: many; d_call: -; v_call: TRBV6-5; cdr3_aa: CASSYGGGTNEKLFF; cdr3_nt: TGTGCCAGCAGTTATGGGGGAGGGACTAATGAAAAACTGTTTTTT
j_call: TRBJ2-1; clone_size: many; d_call: TRBD2; v_call: TRBV3-1; cdr3_aa: CASSQLPGGAYNEQFF; cdr3_nt: TGTGCCAGCAGCCAACTTCCCGGGGGGGCCTACAATGAGCAGTTCTTC
j_call: TRBJ2-3; clone_size: many; d_call: -; v_call: TRBV29-1; cdr3_aa: CSGGGLPTDTQYF; cdr3_nt: TGCAGCGGGGGGGGGCTTCCCACAGATACGCAGTATTTT
j_call: TRBJ1-1; clone_size: many; d_call: TRBD1; v_call: TRBV6-6; cdr3_aa: CASSHRTGVGTEAFF; cdr3_nt: TGTGCCAGCAGCCACAGGACAGGGGTGGGCACTGAAGCTTTCTTT
j_call: TRBJ1-2; clone_size: many; d_call: -; v_call: TRBV20-1; cdr3_aa: CSAAPDSYGYTF; cdr3_nt: TGCAGTGCTGCCCCGGACAGCTATGGCTACACCTTC
j_call: TRBJ2-7; clone_size: medium-sized; d_call: -; v_call: TRBV6-2/TRBV6-3; cdr3_aa: CASSWGSYEQYF; cdr3_nt: TGTGCCAGCAGTTGGGGTTCCTACGAGCAGTACTTC
j_call: TRBJ2-1; clone_size: many; d_call: TRBD1; v_call: TRBV18; cdr3_aa: CASSPGQVSYNEQFF; cdr3_nt: TGTGCCAGCTCACCGGGACAGGTCTCCTACAATGAGCAGTTCTTC
j_call: TRBJ2-3; clone_size: -; d_call: -; v_call: TRBV7-3; cdr3_aa: CASSLTGRTNTQYF; cdr3_nt: TGTGCCAGCAGCTTAACAGGTCGCACAAATACGCAGTATTTT
j_call: TRBJ2-3; clone_size: many; d_call: -; v_call: TRBV5-1; cdr3_aa: CASSLVIETDTQYF; cdr3_nt: TGCGCCAGCAGCTTGGTGATCGAAACAGATACGCAGTATTTT
j_call: TRBJ2-3; clone_size: -; d_call: -; v_call: TRBV5-1; cdr3_aa: CACSVDIGGTNTDTQYF; cdr3_nt: -
j_call: TRBJ2-3; clone_size: many; d_call: -; v_call: TRBV7-2; cdr3_aa: CASSLAGSSTDTQYF; cdr3_nt: TGTGCCAGCAGCTTAGCGGGCAGTAGCACAGATACGCAGTATTTT
j_call: TRBJ2-5; clone_size: many; d_call: -; v_call: TRBV7-2; cdr3_aa: CASSRSGQETQYF; cdr3_nt: TGTGCCAGCAGTAGGAGCGGCCAAGAGACCCAGTACTTC
j_call: TRBJ2-5; clone_size: -; d_call: -; v_call: TRBV7-6; cdr3_aa: CSSSLESSGQETQYF; cdr3_nt: TGTTCCAGCAGCTTAGAGAGTAGCGGCCAAGAGACACAGTACTTC
j_call: TRBJ1-1; clone_size: -; d_call: -; v_call: TRBV10-2; cdr3_aa: CASSRTEHNTEAFF; cdr3_nt: TGCGCCAGCAGTCGGACAGAGCACAACACTGAAGCTTTCTTT
j_call: TRBJ2-2; clone_size: many; d_call: -; v_call: TRBV12-3/TRBV12-4; cdr3_aa: CASSLQGGGAMDTGELFF; cdr3_nt: TGTGCCAGCAGCCTGCAGGGAGGGGGGGCGATGGATACCGGGGAGCTGTTTTTT
j_call: TRBJ2-1; clone_size: -; d_call: TRBD1; v_call: TRBV5-1; cdr3_aa: CASSLQGSSYNEQFF; cdr3_nt: TGCGCCAGCAGCTTACAGGGGTCCTCCTACAATGAGCAGTTCTTC
j_call: TRBJ1-4; clone_size: many; d_call: -; v_call: TRBV5-1; cdr3_aa: CASSISTTNEKLFF; cdr3_nt: TGCGCCAGCAGCATTTCTACAACTAATGAAAAACTGTTTTTT
j_call: TRBJ2-3; clone_size: many; d_call: -; v_call: TRBV5-1; cdr3_aa: CASMGLLDTDTQYF; cdr3_nt: TGCGCCAGCATGGGACTCCTGGATACTGATACGCAGTATTTT
j_call: TRBJ2-2; clone_size: medium-sized; d_call: -; v_call: TRBV6-5; cdr3_aa: CASSLRNTGELFF; cdr3_nt: TGTGCCAGCAGCCTTAGGAACACCGGGGAGCTGTTTTTT
j_call: TRBJ2-7; clone_size: many; d_call: -; v_call: TRBV6-5; cdr3_aa: CASSYSSLGDSYEQYF; cdr3_nt: TGTGCCAGCAGTTACTCGAGTTTGGGGGACTCCTACGAGCAGTACTTC
j_call: TRBJ1-2; clone_size: many; d_call: -; v_call: TRBV7-6; cdr3_aa: CASSLQEADYGYTF; cdr3_nt: TGTGCCAGCAGCTTGCAAGAAGCGGACTATGGCTACACCTTC
j_call: TRBJ1-2; clone_size: many; d_call: -; v_call: TRBV6-1; cdr3_aa: CASRATGPYGYTF; cdr3_nt: TGTGCCAGCAGGGCGACAGGCCCATATGGCTACACCTTC
j_call: TRBJ2-3; clone_size: many; d_call: TRBD2; v_call: TRBV5-1; cdr3_aa: CASSRTSGTDTQYF; cdr3_nt: TGCGCCAGCAGCCGGACTAGTGGCACAGATACGCAGTATTTT
j_call: TRBJ1-2; clone_size: many; d_call: -; v_call: TRBV29-1; cdr3_aa: CSVGQPRDGARYGYTF; cdr3_nt: TGCAGCGTCGGCCAACCCCGGGACGGCGCCCGCTATGGCTACACCTTC
j_call: TRBJ2-7; clone_size: -; d_call: TRBD1; v_call: TRBV5-1; cdr3_aa: CASREDRLAHEQYF; cdr3_nt: TGCGCCAGCAGAGAGGACAGGCTTGCCCACGAGCAGTACTTC
j_call: TRBJ1-1; clone_size: many; d_call: -; v_call: TRBV6-1; cdr3_aa: CASTEPGLNTEAFF; cdr3_nt: TGTGCCAGCACCGAGCCGGGGTTGAACACTGAAGCTTTCTTT
j_call: TRBJ2-2; clone_size: medium-sized; d_call: -; v_call: TRBV5-1; cdr3_aa: CASSPGQSWAGELFF; cdr3_nt: TGCGCCAGCAGCCCCGGACAGAGTTGGGCCGGGGAGCTGTTTTTT
j_call: TRBJ1-1; clone_size: many; d_call: -; v_call: TRBV29-1; cdr3_aa: CSVAQGRASNTEAFF; cdr3_nt: TGCAGCGTTGCCCAGGGGAGGGCCTCTAACACTGAAGCTTTCTTT
j_call: TRBJ1-4; clone_size: many; d_call: -; v_call: TRBV5-1; cdr3_aa: CASSLQGSSGNEKLFF; cdr3_nt: TGCGCCAGCAGCTTGCAGGGGTCCTCTGGGAATGAAAAACTGTTTTTT
j_call: TRBJ2-1; clone_size: many; d_call: TRBD2; v_call: TRBV10-3; cdr3_aa: CATWASGGSIYNEQFF; cdr3_nt: TGTGCCACCTGGGCTAGCGGGGGTTCTATCTACAATGAGCAGTTCTTC
j_call: TRBJ2-2; clone_size: many; d_call: -; v_call: TRBV10-2; cdr3_aa: CASRIDFTNTGELFF; cdr3_nt: TGCGCCAGCAGAATCGATTTTACGAACACCGGGGAGCTGTTTTTT
j_call: TRBJ2-3; clone_size: medium-sized; d_call: TRBD2; v_call: TRBV28; cdr3_aa: CATVLSGGAYTQYF; cdr3_nt: TGTGCCACCGTTCTTAGCGGGGGGGCTTATACGCAGTATTTT
j_call: TRBJ2-7; clone_size: few; d_call: TRBD2; v_call: TRBV19; cdr3_aa: CASSLSGSIYEQYF; cdr3_nt: TGTGCCAGTAGTCTAAGCGGGAGCATTTACGAGCAGTACTTC
j_call: TRBJ2-1; clone_size: many; d_call: TRBD2; v_call: TRBV6-4; cdr3_aa: CASSDSGMRLASEQFF; cdr3_nt: TGTGCCAGCAGTGACTCTGGGATGAGACTAGCTAGTGAGCAGTTCTTC
j_call: TRBJ2-3; clone_size: -; d_call: TRBD2; v_call: TRBV20-1; cdr3_aa: CSARDRLAPTDTQYF; cdr3_nt: TGCAGTGCTAGAGATCGACTAGCGCCCACAGATACGCAGTATTTT